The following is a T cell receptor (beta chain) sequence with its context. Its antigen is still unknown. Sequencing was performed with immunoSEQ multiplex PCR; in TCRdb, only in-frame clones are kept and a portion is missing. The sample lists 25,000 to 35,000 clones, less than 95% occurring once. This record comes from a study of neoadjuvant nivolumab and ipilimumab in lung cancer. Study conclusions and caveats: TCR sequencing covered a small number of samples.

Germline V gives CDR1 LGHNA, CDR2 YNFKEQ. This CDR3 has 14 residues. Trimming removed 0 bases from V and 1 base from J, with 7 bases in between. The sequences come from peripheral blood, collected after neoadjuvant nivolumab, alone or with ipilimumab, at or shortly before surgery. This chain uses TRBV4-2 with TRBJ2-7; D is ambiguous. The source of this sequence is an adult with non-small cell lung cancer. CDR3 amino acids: CASSQESLSYEQYF. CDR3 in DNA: TGTGCCAGCAGCCAAGAGAGTCTATCCTACGAGCAGTACTTC.